This T cell receptor (beta chain) came from a study of blood T cell repertoires in COVID-19. V gave up 1 base and J gave up 11 bases; unmatched junction bases: 11. CDR3 length: 15 residues. CDR1 is SGHVT and CDR2 is SQSDAQ in the germline V gene. Individuals drawn from some 25 US areas were about 18 to 95 years old. Method: immunoSEQ multiplex PCR; TCRdb's copy keeps in-frame clones and lacks some. The table lists roughly 150,000 clones, 75% to 85% of them singletons. The TCR comes from a man between 40 and 49 years old who had recovered from COVID-19. The chain joins TRBV7-4 to TRBJ1-1, with 9 bases aligning to TRBD1. The sample comprised PBMCs or T cells enriched from blood (not recorded which). The CDR3 DNA reads TGTGCCAGCAGCTTAGATTACAGGGGGCAGCTTCCCGCTTTCTTT. Its translation: CASSLDYRGQLPAFF.